One and the same sample provided the 11 T cell receptor beta chains below, sequenced in a study of CD4 T cells in relation to SARS-CoV-2 and coronaviruses. Their antigens are not known. Sequenced by immunoSEQ multiplex PCR; TCRdb stores in-frame clones only, minus some. The table records more than 20,000 clones, roughly 70% of them present only once. Before the COVID-19 pandemic, during about 2010-2019, CD4+ T cells were taken from unexposed donors. The cells were cultured for under 13 days before CD4+ T cells were isolated. Sequenced: CD4+ T cells from PBMCs, cultured in vitro. These receptor sequences come from a human donor in good health.

This clone showed up just a few times. V usage is TRBV3-1 (or the pseudogene TRBV3-2) and J usage is TRBJ1-1; D is undetermined. Germline lookup yields CDR1 LGHDT and CDR2 YNNKEL (reference sequence). The V end lost 4 bases, the J end lost 13 bases, and 16 bases lay between the germline ends. The CDR3 totals 12 residues. The DNA of the CDR3 is TGTGCCAGCAGCCCATCCGGGAGGACGCTTTTCTTT. Translation gives CASSPSGRTLFF.

The chain uses TRBV7-2 and TRBJ1-5; D unclear. This CDR3 has 13 residues. Looked up from germline, CDR1 is SGHTA and CDR2 is FQGNSA. The V end lost 3 bases, the J end lost 7 bases, and 10 bases lay between the germline ends. The CDR3 nucleotides are TGTGCCAGCAGCTTGAATCCCCGACAGCCCCAGCATTTT. Its translation: CASSLNPRQPQHF.

This chain links TRBV7-6 with TRBJ2-7; TRBD1 matches at 8 bases. The CDR3 consists of 15 residues. V lost 4 bases to trimming and J lost 4 bases; unmatched junction nucleotides: 9. Germline V gene lookup returns CDR1 SGHVS and CDR2 FNYEAQ. The CDR3 is CASSYGQGPGYEQYF. The CDR3 nucleotides are TGTGCCAGCAGCTACGGACAGGGCCCTGGGTACGAGCAGTACTTC.

This clone was seen once. This rearrangement joins TRBV5-1 to TRBJ2-7; maybe TRBD1 (5 bases). CDR1 is SGHRS and CDR2 is YFSETQ in the germline V gene. The CDR3 has 17 amino acids. V lost 7 bases to trimming and J lost 7 bases, with 30 bases between them. Written as DNA, the CDR3 is TGCGCCAGCCGAAAAGACCGACAGCGCCTTTCGAACACGGAGCAGTACTTC. Residues: CASRKDRQRLSNTEQYF.

The chain combines TRBV12-2 with TRBJ2-1; the table assigns TRBD2, which was not confirmed against the DNA. TRBV12-2 is recorded as a pseudogene. The CDR3 totals 20 residues. The CDR3 loop reads CASRRYPGLAGGPFYNEQFF. The CDR3 DNA follows: TGTGCAAGTCGGCGTTACCCGGGACTAGCGGGGGGGCCGTTTTACAATGAGCAGTTCTTC.

The V gene is TRBV6-5, the J gene TRBJ2-7; tentatively, D is TRBD1 (6 bases). V gave up 0 bases and J gave up 0 bases, with 12 bases separating them. The CDR3 is made up of 16 amino acids. Per germline, CDR1 MNHEY and CDR2 SVGAGI. The CDR3 protein is CASSYSGHPSSYEQYF. In DNA, the CDR3 is TGTGCCAGCAGTTACTCGGGACACCCGAGCTCCTACGAGCAGTACTTC.

This rearrangement joins TRBV4-3 to TRBJ1-1; unclear D gene. This CDR3 spans 14 amino acids. V lost 0 bases and J 0 bases, leaving 5 bases between the germline ends. Germline values: CDR1 LGHNA, CDR2 YSLEER. CDR3 sequence reads: CASSQEYMNTEAFF. The CDR3 nucleotides read TGCGCCAGCAGCCAAGAGTACATGAACACTGAAGCTTTCTTT.

The chain carries TRBV4-3 and TRBJ2-3, with 13 positions matching TRBD2. With V trimmed by 1 base and J by 4 bases, 11 bases remained unmatched. The germline V gene encodes CDR1 LGHNA and CDR2 YSLEER. CDR3 length equals 19 residues. The CDR3 sequence: CASSQVGLAGAINPDTQYF. CDR3 sequence (DNA): TGCGCCAGCAGCCAAGTAGGACTAGCGGGGGCTATAAATCCAGATACGCAGTATTTT.

V gene TRBV5-1 combines with J gene TRBJ2-7, with D perhaps matching TRBD1 (6 bases). From germline, CDR1 is SGHRS and CDR2 YFSETQ. The V gene lost 5 bases and the J gene lost 1 base, with 19 bases spanning the gap. The CDR3 runs to 16 residues. The CDR3 bases are TGCGCCAGCAGTTCTATACCGGGACACAATTCCTACGAGCAGTACTTC. Protein product: CASSSIPGHNSYEQYF.

In this sample, this clone turned up a few times. V usage is TRBV18 and J usage is TRBJ1-6; 9 positions match TRBD1. The germline V gene has CDR1 KGHSH and CDR2 LQKENI. The CDR3 is made up of 16 amino acids. Trimming took 5 bases from V and 7 from J; bases not matched to a gene: 9. CDR3 region: CASSTGGDRGNSPLHF. As DNA, the CDR3 is TGTGCCAGCTCAACGGGGGGTGACAGGGGGAATTCACCCCTCCACTTT.

The rearrangement links TRBV7-9 to TRBJ2-7, with TRBD1 as a possible D gene (5 bases). The CDR3 totals 13 residues. The germline V gene has CDR1 SEHNR and CDR2 FQNEAQ (reference sequence). The germline V and J ends were trimmed by 3 bases and 0 bases, with 6 bases remaining between them. CDR3 nucleotides: TGTGCCAGCAGCTTCCAGGGCTCCTACGAGCAGTACTTC. This codes for CASSFQGSYEQYF.